This T cell receptor delta chain was captured by sequencing in a study of Vδ1+ human thymocytes. The study, taken as a whole, reports: Highly polyclonal TRG and TRD repertoires with Gaussian CDR3 length distributions appeared in thymus. Bulk repertoire data may be misinterpreted because of unexpected Vdelta2 sequences. Despite high sort purity, 20% to 25% of thymic T cell receptor delta sequences were Vdelta2.

Sorted Vdelta1+ thymocytes were about 97% to 99.6% pure. Concerning this clone itself: Antigen unknown.

V lost 0 bases and J lost 7; bases outside the gene matches: 24. CDR3 length: 21 residues. Germline lookup yields CDR1 TSWWSYY and CDR2 QGS. Extracted RNA was reverse transcribed into cDNA. Multiplex PCR used pooled V-gene forward primers and a constant-region reverse primer to amplify CDR3s. TCRdb reprocessed the multiplex PCR reads through CATT. The data hold 70,000 to 90,000 delta-chain clones, with roughly a third observed a single time. The source material was Vdelta1+ gamma-delta thymocytes from the thymus. Documented subset: FACS-sorted CD3+ TCRalphabeta- TCRVdelta1+ TCRVdelta2- thymocytes. The chain has TRDV1 and TRDJ1, with TRDD2 matching 9 bases. This TCR was recovered from a boy under two years old who had congenital heart surgery. DNA of the CDR3: TGTGCTCTTGGGGAACTGCCCTTCCTACAAGTACGGGGGGAGTCTGGCGTTAAACTCATCTTT. Protein sequence: CALGELPFLQVRGESGVKLIF.